The text below deals with one T cell receptor (beta chain). Its antigen remains unknown. The source of the sample is a study of OX40 agonist ivuxolimab in advanced cancers. Findings and caveats of the study: In general, CD8+ T cells held more expanded clones than CD4+ did, on average.

This table comes from immunoSEQ multiplex PCR, and its TCRdb copy is limited to in-frame clones, with some not included. The table records around 65,000 clones, nearly 90% of them present only once. The sample consisted of CD4+ or CD8+ T cells sorted from blood, taken in a trial of the OX40 agonist ivuxolimab. The TCR comes from an adult with an advanced solid tumor such as melanoma, head and neck, liver or kidney cancer.

CDR3 in DNA: TGTGCCAGTAGTTCGCGACAGGGGACCGCAGATACGCAGTATTTT. Protein product: CASSSRQGTADTQYF. The rearrangement links TRBV19 to TRBJ2-3; 8 bases are shared with TRBD1. The V gene's germline CDR1 is LNHDA and CDR2 SQIVND (reference sequence). The CDR3 sequence is 15 residues long. The ends lost 5 bases at V and 4 bases at J; junction bases unmatched: 8.